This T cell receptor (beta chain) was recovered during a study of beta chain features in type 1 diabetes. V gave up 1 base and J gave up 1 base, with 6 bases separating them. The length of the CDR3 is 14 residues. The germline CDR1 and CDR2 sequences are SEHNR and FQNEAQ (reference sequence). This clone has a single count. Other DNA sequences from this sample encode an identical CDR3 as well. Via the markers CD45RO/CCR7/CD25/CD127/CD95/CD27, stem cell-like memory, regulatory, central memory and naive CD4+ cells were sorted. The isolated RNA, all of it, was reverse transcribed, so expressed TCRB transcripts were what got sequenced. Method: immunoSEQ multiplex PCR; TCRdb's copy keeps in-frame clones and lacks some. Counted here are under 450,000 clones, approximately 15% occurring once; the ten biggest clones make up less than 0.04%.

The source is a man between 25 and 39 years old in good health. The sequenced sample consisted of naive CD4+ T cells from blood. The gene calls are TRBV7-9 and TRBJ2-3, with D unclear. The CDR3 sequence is CASSLDGGTDTQYF. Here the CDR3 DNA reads TGTGCCAGCAGCTTAGATGGAGGCACAGATACGCAGTATTTT.